This passage covers 25 T cell receptor beta chains from one sample sequenced in a study of T cells in Graves' hyperthyroidism and ophthalmopathy. The CDR3 regions of TCR beta were amplified from RNA transcripts. An initial round of RT-PCR targeting the TCR CDR3 relied on the HTBI primer set. Via MiXCR, TCRdb re-called the multiplex PCR reads, giving one row per CDR3 protein. The sample records approximately 400,000 distinct CDR3 sequences, less than 20% being singletons. Sequencing was done on a sample of blood. The receptor source for this set is a woman aged 18-29 years with Graves' hyperthyroidism.

Ten or more counts support this clonotype. The rearrangement uses TRBV20-1 and TRBJ1-5; 7 bases align to TRBD1. With V trimmed by 4 bases and J by 1 base, 4 bases remained unmatched. This CDR3 comprises 14 residues. Germline CDR1 and CDR2: DFQATT and SNEGSKA (reference sequence). This CDR3 reads CSAKQGLSNQPQHF. As DNA, the CDR3 is TGCAGTGCTAAACAGGGGTTGAGCAATCAGCCCCAGCATTTT.

The rearrangement joins TRBV4-1 to TRBJ2-7; 7 positions match TRBD2. Germline CDR1 is MGHRA and CDR2 is YSYEKL. Unmatched junction bases numbered 13, after V lost 0 bases and J lost 2 bases. There are 18 residues in the CDR3. CDR3 amino acids: CASSQERGGGGFTYEQYF. Written as DNA, the CDR3 is TGCGCCAGCAGCCAAGAAAGGGGTGGGGGAGGGTTCACCTACGAGCAGTACTTC.

This clonotype occurred many times. The rearrangement links TRBV9 to TRBJ2-1; TRBD1 matches at 12 bases. The CDR3 has 15 residues. V lost 0 bases, J lost 10 bases, and 5 bases stayed unmatched. Germline-derived CDR1 and CDR2 are SGDLS and YYNGEE. The CDR3 region is CASSVEGTGGYEQFF. In nucleotides, the CDR3 is TGTGCCAGCAGCGTAGAAGGGACAGGGGGCTACGAGCAGTTCTTC.

The sample holds many counts of this clonotype. The chain combines TRBV7-8 with TRBJ1-2; D perhaps matches TRBD1 (5 bases). V lost 4 bases and J lost 8, with 14 bases in between. The CDR3 has 13 amino acids. Per the germline V gene, CDR1 is SGHVS and CDR2 is FQNEAQ. The CDR3 DNA sequence: TGTGCCAGCAGCTCTAGACCTCAGGGAGGCTACACCTTC. Its protein product is CASSSRPQGGYTF.

This clonotype was recorded at least ten times. The chain combines TRBV20-1 with TRBJ1-5; D is unclear. CDR1 is DFQATT, CDR2 SNEGSKA, per germline (reference sequence). CDR3 length equals 16 residues. Trimming removed 3 bases from V and 2 bases from J, with 17 bases in between. CDR3 sequence: CSASPGMMDGNQPQHF. The CDR3 bases are TGCAGTGCTAGCCCCGGGATGATGGATGGCAATCAGCCCCAGCATTTT.

Many counts were recorded for this clonotype. The V call is TRBV20-1, the J call TRBJ2-5; D gene ambiguous. Germline loops: CDR1 DFQATT, CDR2 SNEGSKA (reference sequence). Trimming removed 4 bases from V and 4 bases from J, with 22 bases in between. This CDR3 has 16 residues. The CDR3 is CSAKKLFGLRGETQYF. The DNA for the CDR3 is TGCAGTGCTAAAAAGTTATTTGGCCTGAGAGGAGAGACCCAGTACTTC.

This clonotype was found a few times. The junction shows a germline mismatch at one end, possibly a read error. This chain links TRBV2 with TRBJ1-5; a weak D match, TRBD1 (6 bases). The CDR3 consists of 14 residues. Looked up from germline, CDR1 is SNHLY and CDR2 is FYNNEI. The CDR3 sequence: CASSEDSRNQPQRF. The CDR3 DNA sequence: TGTGCCAGCAGTGAGGACAGCCGCAATCAGCCCCAGCGTTTT.

This clonotype has ten or more counts. The rearrangement uses TRBV3-1 and TRBJ1-6, with D unresolved. This CDR3 region has 12 residues. Per germline, CDR1 LGHDT and CDR2 YNNKEL (reference sequence). V lost 4 bases and J 6 bases, leaving 4 bases between the germline ends. The CDR3 loop reads CASSPLNSPLHF. The CDR3 DNA reads as TGTGCCAGCAGCCCACTTAATTCACCCCTCCACTTT. The full variable domain, with the rest looked up from reference TRBV3-1 and TRBJ1-6, is DTAVSQTPKYLVTQMGNDKSIKCEQNLGHDTMYWYKQDSKKFLKIMFSYNNKELIINETVPNRFSPKSPDKAHLNLHINSLELGDSAVYFCASSPLNSPLHFGNGTRLTVT.

This clonotype was counted ten times or more. The chain carries TRBV2 and TRBJ2-1; D may match TRBD1 or TRBD2 (5 bases each). The CDR3 sequence is 13 residues long. Germline values: CDR1 SNHLY, CDR2 FYNNEI. V lost 10 bases, J lost 8 bases, and 18 bases lay in between. The CDR3 reads CAIGTTRRDEQFF. CDR3 in DNA: TGTGCCATTGGGACGACCCGTAGAGATGAGCAGTTCTTC.

This clonotype was recorded many times. The chain recombines TRBV12-3 or TRBV12-4 with TRBJ1-1; D is ambiguous. Trimming left V 3 bases short and J 3 bases short, with 8 bases between. The CDR3 covers 13 residues. The CDR3 DNA reads TGTGCCAGCAGTTTTGGGGAGTACACTGAAGCTTTCTTT. This codes for CASSFGEYTEAFF.

The V call is TRBV7-6, the J call TRBJ2-7; either TRBD1 or TRBD2 may fit D (6 bases each). Trimming removed 7 bases at V and 5 bases at J, with 9 bases between. The CDR3 contains 11 residues. From germline, CDR1 is SGHVS and CDR2 FNYEAQ. The CDR3, as DNA: TGTGCCAGCAAGGGGGGCCACGAGCAGTACTTC. Translated: CASKGGHEQYF. Full variable domain (missing parts from reference TRBV7-6 and TRBJ2-7): GAGVSQSPRYKVTKRGQDVALRCDPISGHVSLYWYRQALGQGPEFLTYFNYEAQQDKSGLPNDRFSAERPEGSISTLTIQRTEQRDSAMYRCASKGGHEQYFGPGTRLTVT.

This clonotype was seen more than once but under ten times. The rearrangement joins TRBV12-3 or TRBV12-4 to TRBJ1-1; D unclear. This CDR3 spans 15 amino acids. The germline V and J ends were trimmed by 5 bases and 3 bases, with 16 bases remaining between them. The CDR3 protein is CASSGPPRGHTEAFF. The CDR3 DNA sequence: TGTGCCAGCAGTGGACCGCCAAGAGGCCACACTGAAGCTTTCTTT.

V and J are TRBV12-3 or TRBV12-4 and TRBJ1-1, with D tentatively TRBD1 (6 bases). The V and J ends lost 3 bases and 5 bases respectively, with 19 bases between them. The CDR3 contains 16 residues. CDR3 loop: CASSFEAGGRRTEAFF. CDR3 bases: TGTGCCAGCAGTTTTGAGGCGGGGGGGCGTCGGACTGAAGCTTTCTTT.

This clonotype was detected many times. This chain connects TRBV11-2 to TRBJ2-1; TRBD2 matches at 11 bases. Germline trimming cut 4 bases from V and 9 bases from J; bases unmatched to any gene: 14. The CDR3 contains 17 residues. Germline values: CDR1 SGHAT, CDR2 FQNNGV. The CDR3 reads CASSSPNSGGAIPEQFF. CDR3 nucleotide sequence: TGTGCCAGCAGCTCCCCCAATAGCGGGGGGGCCATACCTGAGCAGTTCTTC. Using reference TRBV11-2 and TRBJ2-1 for the parts outside the CDR3, the full variable domain is EAGVAQSPRYKIIEKRQSVAFWCNPISGHATLYWYQQILGQGPKLLIQFQNNGVVDDSQLPKDRFSAERLKGVDSTLKIQPAKLEDSAVYLCASSSPNSGGAIPEQFFGPGTRLTVL.

This clonotype was observed at least ten times. V usage is TRBV11-2 and J usage is TRBJ1-4, with D tentatively TRBD1 (5 bases). This CDR3 spans 16 amino acids. Trimming removed 3 bases from V and 0 bases from J, with 11 bases in between. Looked up from germline, CDR1 is SGHAT and CDR2 is FQNNGV. The DNA for the CDR3 is TGTGCCAGCAGCTTGGGACCCCAAGCAACTAATGAAAAACTGTTTTTT. It translates to CASSLGPQATNEKLFF. The entire variable domain, with the rest obtained from reference TRBV11-2 and TRBJ1-4, is as follows: EAGVAQSPRYKIIEKRQSVAFWCNPISGHATLYWYQQILGQGPKLLIQFQNNGVVDDSQLPKDRFSAERLKGVDSTLKIQPAKLEDSAVYLCASSLGPQATNEKLFFGSGTQLSVL.

This clonotype was counted at least ten times. The chain employs TRBV18 and TRBJ1-2, with D perhaps TRBD1 (6 bases). The CDR3 sequence is 12 residues long. V was shortened by 6 bases and J by 4 bases, with 9 bases between the two germline ends. The germline gives CDR1 KGHSH, CDR2 LQKENI. The CDR3 nucleotides are TGTGCCAGCTCGGACAGCCTCTATGGCTACACCTTC. Translation gives CASSDSLYGYTF.

The rearrangement uses TRBV12-3 or TRBV12-4 and TRBJ1-2, with a tentative D call TRBD1 (5 bases). V shed 6 bases and J shed 2 bases, with 13 bases lying between them. There are 14 residues in the CDR3. The CDR3 nucleotides are TGTGCCAGCAGCCATTTGGGGGGGAACTATGGCTACACCTTC. Residues: CASSHLGGNYGYTF.

The V gene is TRBV20-1, the J gene TRBJ2-1; the match to TRBD1 covers 10 bases. Germline CDR1 and CDR2: DFQATT and SNEGSKA (reference sequence). V lost 5 bases, J lost 6 bases, and 13 bases stayed unmatched. This CDR3 comprises 16 residues. CDR3 amino acids: CSAPQPGTGDFNEQFF. The CDR3 nucleotides are TGCAGTGCTCCCCAACCCGGGACAGGGGATTTCAATGAGCAGTTCTTC.

This clonotype has a count of ten or more. The genes are TRBV7-9 and TRBJ2-5; TRBD2 matches at 11 bases. CDR3 length equals 15 residues. Losses at the gene ends were 5 bases for V and 3 bases for J; bases not matched to a gene: 5. Germline CDR1 SEHNR, CDR2 FQNEAQ (reference sequence). CDR3 sequence reads: CASSVGTSGKETQYF. The CDR3 DNA sequence: TGTGCCAGCAGCGTCGGGACTAGCGGTAAAGAGACCCAGTACTTC.

There are many counts of this clonotype. The rearrangement uses TRBV3-1 and TRBJ2-5; D not resolved. CDR1 and CDR2 (germline): LGHDT, YNNKEL (reference sequence). This CDR3 region has 15 residues. Trimming took off 0 bases at V and 3 bases at J, with 11 bases between the two ends. The CDR3 region is CASSQDIRSEETQYF. For the CDR3, the DNA is TGTGCCAGCAGCCAAGATATACGGAGCGAAGAGACCCAGTACTTC.

About this clonotype: This may arise from a read error, as a much more abundant clone is one base away. The rearrangement joins TRBV7-6 to TRBJ2-1; 8 positions match TRBD2. This CDR3 comprises 15 residues. Germline CDR1 reads SGHVS; CDR2 reads FNYEAQ. CDR3 residues: CASSLDGGADNEQSF. The CDR3 coding sequence is TGTGCCAGCAGCTTAGACGGGGGGGCGGACAATGAGCAGTCCTTC.

Worth noting for this clonotype: A much larger clonotype is one base distant, so this may be a read error. V and J are TRBV10-3 and TRBJ1-5; TRBD1 might be the D (5 bases). The V end was cut by 3 bases, the J end by 6 bases, with 15 bases between. Germline V gene sequence: CDR1 ENHRY, CDR2 SYGVKD. The CDR3 has 15 amino acids. The CDR3 DNA reads TGTGCCATCAGTGACAGGGATAGGGGCAGTCAGCCCCAGCATTTT. It encodes CAISDRDRGSQPQHF.

This chain connects TRBV7-9 to TRBJ2-7; 7 positions agree with TRBD1. Germline V lookup: CDR1 SEHNR, CDR2 FQNEAQ (reference sequence). This CDR3 is 16 amino acids long. V dropped 1 base and J dropped 7; count of bases not matched to a gene: 13. CDR3 in amino acids: CASSLGGKGARAEQYF. As DNA, the CDR3 is TGTGCCAGCAGCTTAGGGGGGAAGGGGGCTAGGGCTGAGCAGTACTTC.

The genes are TRBV7-9 and TRBJ2-3; 10 bases align to TRBD2. The CDR3 is made up of 15 amino acids. Trimming removed 5 bases from V and 6 bases from J; junction bases left unmatched: 8. Germline V gives CDR1 SEHNR, CDR2 FQNEAQ (reference sequence). The CDR3 sequence: CASSLLAGSGDTQYF. The CDR3 DNA is TGTGCCAGCAGCCTACTAGCGGGGTCCGGGGATACGCAGTATTTT.

The gene calls are TRBV4-1 and TRBJ2-1, with 11 bases that match TRBD2. With 3 bases clipped from V and 12 bases from J, the junction kept 7 bases outside the gene matches. CDR3 length: 14 residues. Germline values: CDR1 MGHRA, CDR2 YSYEKL. The CDR3 region has the DNA TGCGCCAGCAGCCAGCCCGGGACTAGCGGCAGGCAGTTCTTC. Its protein product is CASSQPGTSGRQFF.